Presented here are 15 T cell receptor beta chains from one specimen sequenced in a study of blood T cell repertoires in COVID-19. Method: immunoSEQ multiplex PCR; TCRdb's copy keeps in-frame clones and lacks some. The table records 200,000 to 250,000 clones, roughly 84% of them present only once. The sequencing sample was made of PBMCs or T cells enriched from blood (not recorded which). The receptors stem from a woman aged 40 to 50 who had recovered from COVID-19.

V gene TRBV2 combines with J gene TRBJ1-2; D not certain. In germline, CDR1 is SNHLY, CDR2 FYNNEI. Trimming removed 5 bases from V and 3 bases from J, with 13 bases in between. The CDR3 is made up of 14 amino acids. In nucleotides, the CDR3 is TGTGCCAGCAGTCCTATTAGGACTTACTATGGCTACACCTTC. Translation: CASSPIRTYYGYTF.

The chain employs TRBV30 and TRBJ1-1, with a weak D call TRBD1 (5 bases). CDR1 GTSNPN and CDR2 SVGIG come from the germline V gene (reference sequence). V shed 2 bases and J shed 5 bases, with 12 bases lying between them. This CDR3 is built from 13 residues. CDR3 nucleotides: TGTGCCTGGAGTCTTGGGGGGGAGACTGAAGCTTTCTTT. Translating it yields CAWSLGGETEAFF.

The chain links TRBV6-2 or TRBV6-3 to TRBJ2-3, with a possible D match to TRBD2 (5 bases). Germline V CDR1 and CDR2: MNHEY, SVGEGT. This CDR3 comprises 15 residues. The ends were cut back, 0 bases at V and 0 bases at J, with 7 bases in the middle. In DNA, the CDR3 is TGTGCCAGCAGTTACTCCTGGACTAGCACAGATACGCAGTATTTT. Amino acids: CASSYSWTSTDTQYF.

V is TRBV2 and J is TRBJ1-1, with D possibly TRBD1 on 6 matching bases. V gave up 8 bases and J gave up 5 bases, with 15 bases separating them. The length of the CDR3 is 13 residues. Germline V gives CDR1 SNHLY, CDR2 FYNNEI. CDR3 coding DNA: TGTGCCAGCGGCTCGACAGGAACAACTGAAGCTTTCTTT. This encodes CASGSTGTTEAFF.

The CDR3 loop reads CASRNLGTLEQFF. CDR3 sequence (DNA): TGTGCCAGCAGAAACCTCGGGACTCTTGAGCAGTTCTTC. This chain links TRBV27 with TRBJ2-1; D may be TRBD2 (6 bases). V lost 6 bases, J lost 9 bases, and 15 bases lay in between. Germline assignment: CDR1 MNHEY and CDR2 SMNVEV (reference sequence). The CDR3 loop spans 13 amino acids.

This chain links TRBV5-4 with TRBJ2-2; D is perhaps TRBD2 (5 bases). This CDR3 comprises 14 residues. V lost 2 bases and J lost 1, with 6 bases in between. CDR1 is SGHNT and CDR2 is YYREEE in the germline V gene (reference sequence). CDR3 coding DNA: TGTGCCAGCAGCTTACGGGGGAACACCGGGGAGCTGTTTTTT. As protein: CASSLRGNTGELFF.

The chain recombines TRBV10-3 with TRBJ2-7, with a weak D call TRBD2 (6 bases). Per the germline V gene, CDR1 is ENHRY and CDR2 is SYGVKD. The CDR3 has 15 residues. Trimming removed 3 bases from V and 0 bases from J, with 12 bases in between. The CDR3 spells CAISEPGLDSYEQYF. In DNA form, the CDR3 reads TGTGCCATCAGTGAACCGGGACTCGACTCCTACGAGCAGTACTTC.

The gene calls are TRBV4-2 and TRBJ2-3; possible D gene TRBD2, 6 bases. Deletions cut 9 bases from V and 10 bases from J, with 20 bases between. The CDR3 length is 13 residues. CDR1 LGHNA and CDR2 YNFKEQ come from the germline V gene. CDR3 protein: CASMGEVPGAQYF. For the CDR3, the DNA is TGTGCCAGTATGGGAGAGGTCCCGGGGGCGCAGTATTTT.

J is TRBJ1-1 and V is TRBV29-1, with a weak D call TRBD1 (5 bases). Germline V gene data show CDR1 as SQVTM and CDR2 as ANQGSEA. V was cut by 5 bases and J by 3 bases, with 13 bases left in between. The CDR3 runs 13 residues. The CDR3 reads CSVSRVGDTEAFF. DNA of the CDR3: TGCAGCGTTTCCAGGGTTGGGGACACTGAAGCTTTCTTT.

The chain carries TRBV10-3 and TRBJ1-3; D gene ambiguous. V lost 2 bases to trimming and J lost 4 bases, with 12 bases between them. Germline CDR1 is ENHRY and CDR2 is SYGVKD. The CDR3 spans 15 residues. The CDR3 coding sequence is TGTGCCATCAGTGAGCCCGGTTTGAAGGGAAACACCATATATTTT. It translates to CAISEPGLKGNTIYF.

This clone was seen once. The J gene is TRBJ2-2, the V gene TRBV11-2, with D perhaps TRBD2 (6 bases). This CDR3 contains 19 residues. V lost 2 bases and J 2 bases, leaving 21 bases between the germline ends. Germline assignment: CDR1 SGHAT and CDR2 FQNNGV. CDR3 amino acids: CASSLRGSPGRFNTGELFF. CDR3 DNA: TGTGCCAGCAGCTTACGGGGCAGCCCAGGGAGGTTTAACACCGGGGAGCTGTTTTTT.

This clone was seen just once. The DNA is omitted, as the CDR3 cannot be located on it reliably, and the CDR3 follows TCRdb's listing. The J gene is TRBJ2-2, the V gene TRBV2; the DNA was not used to check the table's D call, TRBD2. Counting both end residues, the CDR3 totals 14 amino acids. CDR1 SNHLY and CDR2 FYNNEI come from the germline V gene. The CDR3 loop is CASSTSLDTGELFF.

The rearrangement joins TRBV10-2 to TRBJ1-2, with a possible D match to TRBD1 (5 bases). Germline V CDR1 and CDR2: WSHSY, SAAADI. The CDR3 totals 16 residues. Trimming shortened V by 0 bases and J by 1 base, and 12 bases separated the two germline ends. CDR3 sequence: CASSESGGLVNYGYTF. Written as DNA, the CDR3 is TGCGCCAGCAGTGAGTCCGGGGGATTGGTTAACTATGGCTACACCTTC.

The chain recombines TRBV21-1 with TRBJ2-3; the table's TRBD2 call for D was not verified on the DNA. TRBV21-1 is deemed a pseudogene. CDR3 length: 19 amino acids. The DNA for the CDR3 is TGTGCCAGCGGACGTGGACTAGCGGGAGGAGTGGGCTGCACAGATACGCAGTATTTT. Translated, it gives CASGRGLAGGVGCTDTQYF.

This sequence joins TRBV18 and TRBJ2-3; 7 nucleotides agree with TRBD2. The V segment lost 6 bases and the J segment 5 bases; nucleotides outside the gene matches: 17. In germline, CDR1 is KGHSH, CDR2 LQKENI. This CDR3 has 17 residues. Here the CDR3 DNA reads TGTGCCAGCTCCCCTCAGTTAACCAGGGAGCGGGAAGATACGCAGTATTTT. Amino acid sequence: CASSPQLTREREDTQYF.